Described below is a single TCR beta chain sequence and its context. The data belong to a study of PD-L1 blockade in urothelial cancer. The CDR3 has 13 amino acids. Germline CDR1 SGHRS, CDR2 YFSETQ. The V gene end was trimmed by 0 bases and the J gene end by 8 bases; junction bases not matched to a gene: 4. Time point: peripheral blood 6 weeks after treatment start. Here immunoSEQ multiplex PCR was the method, and the copy in TCRdb shows in-frame clones only, minus some. The sample holds tens of thousands of clones, about 88% seen once. The sequence was obtained from a man aged 55 to 69 with urothelial cancer. The material was PBMCs, obtained around atezolizumab (anti-PD-L1) treatment. This chain links TRBV5-1 with TRBJ1-2; 7 positions agree with TRBD1. CDR3 nucleotide sequence: TGCGCCAGCAGCTTGGACAGGGGCGGCGGCTACACCTTC. The encoded protein is CASSLDRGGGYTF.